The present T cell receptor (beta chain) was sequenced within a study of T cells expressing NK-cell markers. CDR3 length: 17 amino acids. Germline CDR1 is DFQATT and CDR2 is SNEGSKA (reference sequence). Following a re-call of the 5' RACE reads, TCRdb has one entry per CDR3 protein and lacks DNA. This table holds hundreds of thousands of distinct CDR3 sequences. The sequence came from a woman aged 18 to 75 in good health. The material sequenced was blood T cells: a sorted CD56 or NKG2C T cell subset, CD4+ or CD8+ T cells, or bulk PBMC T cells (not recorded which). V usage is TRBV20-1 and J usage is TRBJ2-5; TCRdb selects TRBD1, and the lack of DNA leaves this call unchecked. The CDR3 region is CSAHIGTGRVSEETQYF.